The rows below give T cell receptor beta chains drawn from one sample of a study of blood T cell repertoires in COVID-19. Some clones are missing from TCRdb's copy, which holds only in-frame ones; the method was immunoSEQ multiplex PCR. The sample has roughly 250,000 clones, roughly 90% seen once. Source material: peripheral blood. Receptor source: a man aged 55 to 70 who had recovered from COVID-19. CDR3s include the opening cysteine and the closing phenylalanine or tryptophan. Fields, in order: clone size, D gene, J gene, V gene, CDR3 DNA, CDR3 protein. A D gene is named only where the DNA matches it firmly. For some rows the clone size is stated as once, few or many, or as a class when expanded; others skip it.

clone_size: once; d_call: TRBD1; j_call: TRBJ1-1; v_call: TRBV24-1; cdr3_nt: TGTGCCACCAGTGACCCACAGGGGCCGAACACTGAAGCTTTCTTT; cdr3_aa: CATSDPQGPNTEAFF
clone_size: -; d_call: -; j_call: TRBJ2-1; v_call: TRBV4-1; cdr3_nt: TGCGCCAGCAGTCCCCTAGGCGGGGGCCGAACAAATGAGCAGTTCTTC; cdr3_aa: CASSPLGGGRTNEQFF
clone_size: -; d_call: TRBD2; j_call: TRBJ2-5; v_call: TRBV5-4; cdr3_nt: TGTGCCAGCTCGGAAACTAGCGGGGGTCGGGGCCAAGAGACCCAGTACTTC; cdr3_aa: CASSETSGGRGQETQYF
clone_size: -; d_call: -; j_call: TRBJ2-1; v_call: TRBV2; cdr3_nt: TGTGCCAGCAGGGCATTGCAATACAATGAGCAGTTCTTC; cdr3_aa: CASRALQYNEQFF
clone_size: -; d_call: TRBD1; j_call: TRBJ1-2; v_call: TRBV7-9; cdr3_nt: TGTGCCAGCAGCCTAGGACAGGGGGTTCATGGCTACACCTTC; cdr3_aa: CASSLGQGVHGYTF
clone_size: -; d_call: -; j_call: TRBJ1-2; v_call: TRBV3-1/TRBV3-2; cdr3_nt: TGTGCCAGCAGCCAAGACAGGCGATTCTCTAACTATGGCTACACCTTC; cdr3_aa: CASSQDRRFSNYGYTF
clone_size: -; d_call: -; j_call: TRBJ2-7; v_call: TRBV15; cdr3_nt: TGTGCCACCAGCGGGGAGTCCTACGAGCAGTACTTC; cdr3_aa: CATSGESYEQYF
clone_size: -; d_call: TRBD1; j_call: TRBJ1-1; v_call: TRBV28; cdr3_nt: TGTGCCAGCAGTTCAGGGGGTTCCTCCCGAGAAGCTTTCTTT; cdr3_aa: CASSSGGSSREAFF
clone_size: -; d_call: -; j_call: TRBJ2-5; v_call: TRBV5-1; cdr3_nt: TGCGCCAGCAGCTTGGTCGGAGGATCGGAGACCCAGTACTTC; cdr3_aa: CASSLVGGSETQYF
clone_size: -; d_call: -; j_call: TRBJ2-2; v_call: TRBV5-6; cdr3_nt: TGTGCCAGCAGCGCCGGACTTGGATACACCGGGGAGCTGTTTTTT; cdr3_aa: CASSAGLGYTGELFF
clone_size: many; d_call: -; j_call: TRBJ1-1; v_call: TRBV28; cdr3_nt: TGTGCCAGCAGTTTGCGGGGGATGAACACTGAAGCTTTCTTT; cdr3_aa: CASSLRGMNTEAFF
clone_size: -; d_call: TRBD1; j_call: TRBJ2-4; v_call: TRBV2; cdr3_nt: TGTGCCAGCAGAGCCGGGACAGCAGAAAACATTCAGTACTTC; cdr3_aa: CASRAGTAENIQYF
clone_size: -; d_call: -; j_call: TRBJ2-7; v_call: TRBV27; cdr3_nt: TGTGCCAGCAGTAGAGGGATCGGATACGAGCAGTACTTC; cdr3_aa: CASSRGIGYEQYF
clone_size: -; d_call: TRBD2; j_call: TRBJ2-7; v_call: TRBV4-1; cdr3_nt: TGCGCCAGCAGCCAAGATTTGGGGAGGGTGGGGACCGCTTCCTACGAGCAGTACTTC; cdr3_aa: CASSQDLGRVGTASYEQYF
clone_size: -; d_call: TRBD1; j_call: TRBJ1-5; v_call: TRBV2; cdr3_nt: TGTGCCAGCAGGAAACAGGGGGCGTCAAGCAATCAGCCCCAGCATTTT; cdr3_aa: CASRKQGASSNQPQHF
clone_size: -; d_call: -; j_call: TRBJ2-4; v_call: TRBV29-1; cdr3_nt: TGCAGCGCCCTGAGGGGGAAAAACATTCAGTACTTC; cdr3_aa: CSALRGKNIQYF
clone_size: few; d_call: -; j_call: TRBJ2-7; v_call: TRBV4-1; cdr3_nt: TGCGCCAGCAGCCAGGGCTGGGACTCTCCGGGTGAGCAGTACTTC; cdr3_aa: CASSQGWDSPGEQYF
clone_size: -; d_call: -; j_call: TRBJ2-2; v_call: TRBV12-3/TRBV12-4; cdr3_nt: TGTGCCAGCAGTTTACAGAGGACCGGGGAGCTGTTTTTT; cdr3_aa: CASSLQRTGELFF
clone_size: -; d_call: TRBD1; j_call: TRBJ2-2; v_call: TRBV19; cdr3_nt: TGTGCCAGTACCGGGACAGGGCTCTCCGGGGAGCTGTTTTTT; cdr3_aa: CASTGTGLSGELFF
clone_size: -; d_call: TRBD1; j_call: TRBJ1-2; v_call: TRBV29-1; cdr3_nt: TGCAGCGTTGGCATCACAGGGGGCGGGGGCTATGGCTACACCTTC; cdr3_aa: CSVGITGGGGYGYTF
clone_size: -; d_call: -; j_call: TRBJ2-5; v_call: TRBV24-1; cdr3_nt: TGTGCCACCAGTGGACAGCAAGAGACCCAGTACTTC; cdr3_aa: CATSGQQETQYF
clone_size: -; d_call: TRBD2; j_call: TRBJ2-4; v_call: TRBV4-2; cdr3_nt: TGTGCCAGCAGCCAAGATAGGGGAGCGGGGGGGCACAAAAACATTCAGTACTTC; cdr3_aa: CASSQDRGAGGHKNIQYF
clone_size: few; d_call: -; j_call: TRBJ1-6; v_call: TRBV5-4; cdr3_nt: TGTGCCAGCAGGGATTCAGGGGAGAATTCACCCCTCCACTTT; cdr3_aa: CASRDSGENSPLHF
clone_size: -; d_call: -; j_call: TRBJ2-1; v_call: TRBV25-1; cdr3_nt: TGTGCCAGCAGTGAAGCGGGAAGCTCCTACAATGAGCAGTTCTTC; cdr3_aa: CASSEAGSSYNEQFF
clone_size: few; d_call: TRBD2; j_call: TRBJ2-3; v_call: TRBV7-2; cdr3_nt: TGTGCCAGCAGTCGGGGGACTAGCTTTTTCACAGATACGCAGTATTTT; cdr3_aa: CASSRGTSFFTDTQYF
clone_size: -; d_call: -; j_call: TRBJ1-2; v_call: TRBV29-1; cdr3_nt: TGCAGCGTTGAAGGGCGCGGGTCGAGCTATGGCTACACCTTC; cdr3_aa: CSVEGRGSSYGYTF
clone_size: few; d_call: -; j_call: TRBJ1-3; v_call: TRBV5-1; cdr3_nt: TGCGCCAGCAGCTTGGCCTCAGGGGTAGGAAACACCATATATTTT; cdr3_aa: CASSLASGVGNTIYF
clone_size: -; d_call: -; j_call: TRBJ1-5; v_call: TRBV6-5; cdr3_nt: TGTGCCAGCAGTCCACAGTCTTTCAGCAATCAGCCCCAGCATTTT; cdr3_aa: CASSPQSFSNQPQHF
clone_size: -; d_call: -; j_call: TRBJ1-2; v_call: TRBV7-9; cdr3_nt: TGTGCCAGCAGCCCAGAACCCTATGGCTACACCTTC; cdr3_aa: CASSPEPYGYTF
clone_size: -; d_call: -; j_call: TRBJ1-4; v_call: TRBV3-1/TRBV3-2; cdr3_nt: TGTGCCAGCAGCCAACGTCGGGGGGCTGGTGAAAAACTGTTTTTT; cdr3_aa: CASSQRRGAGEKLFF
clone_size: -; d_call: TRBD1; j_call: TRBJ1-2; v_call: TRBV9; cdr3_nt: TGTGCCAGCAGCGTAGTAGCACAGGGGGCGCGGTTGAATGGCTACACCTTC; cdr3_aa: CASSVVAQGARLNGYTF
clone_size: -; d_call: -; j_call: TRBJ1-3; v_call: TRBV5-1; cdr3_nt: TGCGCCAGCAGCTTCGGGACACCAGGAAACACCATATATTTT; cdr3_aa: CASSFGTPGNTIYF
clone_size: many; d_call: TRBD1; j_call: TRBJ2-5; v_call: TRBV24-1; cdr3_nt: TGTGCCACCAGTGATCCCAGGGGACAGGGGCAGACCCAGTACTTC; cdr3_aa: CATSDPRGQGQTQYF
clone_size: -; d_call: -; j_call: TRBJ1-5; v_call: TRBV2; cdr3_nt: TGTGCCAGCCGACGGACAGTGGGGTATCAGCCCCAGCATTTT; cdr3_aa: CASRRTVGYQPQHF
clone_size: -; d_call: TRBD2; j_call: TRBJ2-5; v_call: TRBV5-8; cdr3_nt: TGTGCCAGCAGCCCCCGGGGGGGGACCCAGTACTTC; cdr3_aa: CASSPRGGTQYF
clone_size: -; d_call: TRBD1; j_call: TRBJ1-6; v_call: TRBV19; cdr3_nt: TGTGCCAGTAGGAAGGACAGGGACAATTCACCCCTCCACTTT; cdr3_aa: CASRKDRDNSPLHF
clone_size: -; d_call: -; j_call: TRBJ2-1; v_call: TRBV7-8; cdr3_nt: TGTGCCAGCAGCCTGGGACATCGGGCGCAGTTCTTC; cdr3_aa: CASSLGHRAQFF
clone_size: -; d_call: -; j_call: TRBJ2-2; v_call: TRBV10-1; cdr3_nt: TGCGCCAGGACGGGACTTGAGGGAACCGGGGAGCTGTTTTTT; cdr3_aa: CARTGLEGTGELFF
clone_size: -; d_call: TRBD1; j_call: TRBJ2-7; v_call: TRBV14; cdr3_nt: TGTGCCAGCAGCCTAATCCGGGACAGGATCGGCGAGCAGTACTTC; cdr3_aa: CASSLIRDRIGEQYF
clone_size: -; d_call: TRBD2; j_call: TRBJ2-1; v_call: TRBV5-1; cdr3_nt: TGCGCCAGCAGTTCCAGCGGGGATTTCTCAAGCTCCTACAATGAGCAGTTCTTC; cdr3_aa: CASSSSGDFSSSYNEQFF
clone_size: -; d_call: TRBD1; j_call: TRBJ2-3; v_call: TRBV19; cdr3_nt: TGTGCCAGTATCGCCCCGGGACAGGGCGGCACAGATACGCAGTATTTT; cdr3_aa: CASIAPGQGGTDTQYF
clone_size: -; d_call: TRBD1; j_call: TRBJ2-5; v_call: TRBV4-1; cdr3_nt: TGCGCCAGCAGCCAAGCCTCAGGGGGCGTTCCCCAAGAGACCCAGTACTTC; cdr3_aa: CASSQASGGVPQETQYF
clone_size: -; d_call: -; j_call: TRBJ2-2; v_call: TRBV24-1; cdr3_nt: TGTGCCATACAGGGACGGAACACCGGGGAGCTGTTTTTT; cdr3_aa: CAIQGRNTGELFF
clone_size: -; d_call: TRBD1; j_call: TRBJ2-2; v_call: TRBV5-6; cdr3_nt: TGTGCCAGCAGCTCGGGTGGGGGCAGGGGGCGCCTCGGGGAGCTGTTTTTT; cdr3_aa: CASSSGGGRGRLGELFF
clone_size: -; d_call: TRBD1; j_call: TRBJ1-5; v_call: TRBV5-1; cdr3_nt: TGCGCCAGCAGCTCCGGGACAGGGCAGGGATGGCCCCAGCATTTT; cdr3_aa: CASSSGTGQGWPQHF
clone_size: -; d_call: -; j_call: TRBJ2-3; v_call: TRBV20-1; cdr3_nt: TGCAGTGCTAGTGGGGAGTCGGGGGATACGCAGTATTTT; cdr3_aa: CSASGESGDTQYF
clone_size: -; d_call: -; j_call: TRBJ2-2; v_call: TRBV4-2; cdr3_nt: TGTGCCAGCAGCCAACGACAGCTCGCGAACACCGGGGAGCTGTTTTTT; cdr3_aa: CASSQRQLANTGELFF
clone_size: -; d_call: -; j_call: TRBJ1-6; v_call: TRBV9; cdr3_nt: TGTGCCAGCAGCGTAGCGGGTGTGCCCCTCCACTTT; cdr3_aa: CASSVAGVPLHF
clone_size: -; d_call: TRBD1; j_call: TRBJ1-5; v_call: TRBV12-5; cdr3_nt: TGTGCTAGTGGTTTGGACAGGGGAAGACAGCCCCAGCATTTT; cdr3_aa: CASGLDRGRQPQHF
clone_size: -; d_call: -; j_call: TRBJ1-1; v_call: TRBV7-9; cdr3_nt: TGTGCCAGCAGCGTACAACAGGGCGAGGAAACTGAAGCTTTCTTT; cdr3_aa: CASSVQQGEETEAFF
clone_size: -; d_call: TRBD1; j_call: TRBJ2-5; v_call: TRBV18; cdr3_nt: TGTGCCAGCTCACCTAATGGACAGGGGGCGGAGACCCAGTACTTC; cdr3_aa: CASSPNGQGAETQYF
clone_size: -; d_call: -; j_call: TRBJ2-1; v_call: TRBV7-8; cdr3_nt: TGTGCCAGCAGTAGGCCAGAGAGGGGAGGAAATGAGCAGTTCTTC; cdr3_aa: CASSRPERGGNEQFF
clone_size: -; d_call: TRBD1; j_call: TRBJ2-1; v_call: TRBV3-1/TRBV3-2; cdr3_nt: TGTGCCAGCAGCCCCGGGACAGTCAATGAGCAGTTCTTC; cdr3_aa: CASSPGTVNEQFF